The following is a T cell receptor (beta chain) sequence with its context. These data originate in a study of blood T cell repertoires in COVID-19. Study-wide context: The study drew acute and convalescent COVID-19 samples from the United States, Italy and Spain. Sample material is recorded as cDNA or gDNA derived from T cells, B-cell-depleted T cells, or PBMCs.

TCRdb keeps only in-frame clones here, not all; method: immunoSEQ multiplex PCR. The table includes around 200,000 clones, approximately 85% detected once. The CDR3 runs to 12 residues. Trimming cost V 8 bases and J 0 bases; bases outside gene matches: 1. Germline-derived CDR1 and CDR2 are MGHRA and YSYEKL. The sequencing sample was made of peripheral blood. The sequence was obtained from an elderly woman with acute or convalescent COVID-19. The chain uses TRBV4-1 and TRBJ2-7, with 7 bases identical to TRBD2. DNA for the CDR3: TGCGCCAGCCGGGGGGACTCCTACGAGCAGTACTTC. Translated, it gives CASRGDSYEQYF.